The 20 T cell receptor beta chains reported below all come from one sample, sequenced in a study of blood T cell repertoires in COVID-19. Only in-frame clones appear in the TCRdb table, and some are missing; sequencing was by immunoSEQ multiplex PCR. The sample shows roughly 230,000 clones, around 80% of them seen only once. Input material: peripheral blood. The receptors originated from a woman of 80 years or more with COVID-19, enrolled during active disease.

This chain uses TRBV6-5 with TRBJ2-3; D is possibly TRBD2 (6 bases). From germline, CDR1 is MNHEY and CDR2 SVGAGI. This CDR3 is 14 amino acids long. Trimming shortened V by 4 bases and J by 0 bases, and 8 bases separated the two germline ends. CDR3 coding DNA: TGTGCCAGCAGTTTAGCGGTGAGCACAGATACGCAGTATTTT. It yields the protein CASSLAVSTDTQYF.

The V and J genes are TRBV5-1 and TRBJ2-2, with D perhaps matching TRBD1 (6 bases). The CDR3 spans 14 residues. Trimming pared 4 bases from V and 4 bases from J, leaving 11 bases between. CDR1 and CDR2 from the germline V gene are SGHRS and YFSETQ. CDR3 in DNA: TGCGCCAGCAGCGCAGGGGAGCGCACCGGGGAGCTGTTTTTT. It translates to CASSAGERTGELFF.

The chain carries TRBV28 and TRBJ1-5; TRBD1 aligns across 9 bases. The ends lost 5 bases at V and 7 bases at J; junction bases unmatched: 12. This CDR3 has 16 amino acids. Per germline, CDR1 MDHEN and CDR2 SYDVKM. CDR3 nucleotides: TGTGCCAGCAGTCGCCCATCGGGACAGGGTAGACAGCCCCAGCATTTT. It specifies CASSRPSGQGRQPQHF.

This rearrangement joins TRBV27 to TRBJ1-2, with 7 bases lining up with TRBD1. CDR3 size: 16 residues. Germline CDR1 is MNHEY and CDR2 is SMNVEV (reference sequence). The V and J ends lost 4 bases and 6 bases, in that order; junction bases with no gene match: 14. CDR3 in DNA: TGTGCCAGCAGTTCTTTACAGGGGAGGTATTTGAATGGCTACACCTTC. Translated: CASSSLQGRYLNGYTF.

The chain uses TRBV7-2 and TRBJ2-5, with 8 bases that match TRBD1. This CDR3 is built from 13 residues. CDR1 SGHTA and CDR2 FQGNSA come from the germline V gene. The J segment lost 4 bases and the V segment lost 5 bases, leaving 3 bases of the junction unmatched. CDR3 in DNA: TGTGCCAGCAGCCGGACAGGGCTAGAGACCCAGTACTTC. Encoded protein: CASSRTGLETQYF.

The CDR3: CASSPSRDSPTDTQYF. DNA for the CDR3: TGTGCCAGCAGCCCAAGCCGGGACTCCCCCACAGATACGCAGTATTTT. V usage is TRBV7-9 and J usage is TRBJ2-3; TRBD2 might be the D (6 bases). Germline CDR1 reads SEHNR; CDR2 reads FQNEAQ (reference sequence). The CDR3 is made up of 16 amino acids. V was cut by 5 bases and J by 2 bases, with 17 bases left in between.

The chain uses TRBV18 and TRBJ2-5, with 7 bases that match TRBD1. Germline V CDR1 and CDR2: KGHSH, LQKENI. After removal of 1 base from V and 2 bases from J, the junction contained 4 bases not matched to a gene. The CDR3 sequence is 15 residues long. The CDR3 loop is CASSPQPGQQETQYF. Here the CDR3 DNA reads TGTGCCAGCTCACCACAACCGGGACAGCAAGAGACCCAGTACTTC.

The V gene is TRBV7-2, the J gene TRBJ1-5; a weak D match, TRBD1 (5 bases). V was cut by 6 bases and J by 7 bases, with 19 bases left in between. The CDR3 consists of 15 residues. The germline CDR1 and CDR2 sequences are SGHTA and FQGNSA. CDR3 in DNA: TGTGCCAGCAGTCCCCGGTGGGGGGGGGAGCAGCCCCAGCATTTT. Amino acids: CASSPRWGGEQPQHF. Looking up the rest from reference TRBV7-2 and TRBJ1-5 gives the full variable domain: GAGVSQSPSNKVTEKGKDVELRCDPISGHTALYWYRQSLGQGLEFLIYFQGNSAPDKSGLPSDRFSAERTGGSVSTLTIQRTQQEDSAVYLCASSPRWGGEQPQHFGDGTRLSIL.

The V gene is TRBV25-1, the J gene TRBJ1-6; a possible D gene is TRBD1 (5 bases). The CDR3 length is 14 residues. V lost 5 bases, J lost 7 bases, and 12 bases lay in between. Germline V gives CDR1 MGHDK, CDR2 SYGVNS. The CDR3 here is CASSLRAGNSPLHF. CDR3 bases: TGTGCCAGCAGTCTACGAGCAGGGAATTCACCCCTCCACTTT.

The chain joins TRBV30 to TRBJ1-5; D is ambiguous. This CDR3 has 15 residues. The germline V gene has CDR1 GTSNPN and CDR2 SVGIG (reference sequence). V was pared by 3 bases and J by 4 bases, with 16 bases between. The CDR3 sequence: CAWSGGSKVNQPQHF. The CDR3, as DNA: TGTGCCTGGAGCGGCGGGTCAAAGGTAAATCAGCCCCAGCATTTT.

CDR3 bases: TGTGCCAGCAGTTTATTAGAGGGTACCGGTCAGCCCCAGCATTTT. As protein: CASSLLEGTGQPQHF. The chain employs TRBV28 and TRBJ1-5, with no clear D. With 1 base removed from V and 6 bases from J, the gap between germline ends came to 13 bases. Germline-derived CDR1 and CDR2 are MDHEN and SYDVKM. The CDR3 loop spans 15 amino acids. Using reference TRBV28 and TRBJ1-5 for the parts outside the CDR3, the full variable domain is DVKVTQSSRYLVKRTGEKVFLECVQDMDHENMFWYRQDPGLGLRLIYFSYDVKMKEKGDIPEGYSVSREKKERFSLILESASTNQTSMYLCASSLLEGTGQPQHFGDGTRLSIL.

On this clone: A read error may produce the germline difference seen at one junction end. V gene TRBV6-5 combines with J gene TRBJ2-3, with TRBD1 matching over 7 bases. This CDR3 is 15 amino acids long. Germline V lookup: CDR1 MNHEY, CDR2 SVGAGI. The CDR3 region is CASSSSGTATGTQYF. In DNA, the CDR3 is TGTGCCAGCAGTTCCTCCGGGACAGCGACAGGTACGCAGTATTTT.

The chain links TRBV6-1 to TRBJ2-7, with 9 bases matching TRBD1. Unmatched junction bases numbered 2, after V lost 6 bases and J lost 5 bases. The CDR3 runs 12 residues. Germline CDR1 is MNHNS and CDR2 is SASEGT. The CDR3 is CASSWTGDEQYV. CDR3 bases: TGTGCCAGCAGCTGGACAGGGGACGAGCAGTACGTC.

This chain joins TRBV7-9 and TRBJ1-1, with D maybe TRBD1 (5 bases). The V end was cut by 0 bases, the J end by 5 bases, with 10 bases between. Looked up from germline, CDR1 is SEHNR and CDR2 is FQNEAQ (reference sequence). CDR3 size: 14 residues. CDR3 nucleotide sequence: TGTGCCAGCAGCTTAGCATCAGGGCGAACTGAAGCTTTCTTT. Its translation is CASSLASGRTEAFF.

V is TRBV28 and J is TRBJ1-3, with D possibly being TRBD1 (6 bases). In germline, CDR1 is MDHEN, CDR2 SYDVKM. The CDR3 totals 16 residues. Trimming took off 2 bases at V and 0 bases at J, with 11 bases between the two ends. This chain's CDR3 is CASSLGTSNSGNTIYF. CDR3 nucleotide sequence: TGTGCCAGCAGTTTAGGGACATCAAACTCTGGAAACACCATATATTTT.

Only one count was recorded for this clone. Different DNA sequences within this sample yield the same CDR3. The genes are TRBV3-1 (or the pseudogene TRBV3-2) and TRBJ1-3, with TRBD1 as a possible D gene (5 bases). Germline assignment: CDR1 LGHDT and CDR2 YNNKEL (reference sequence). The V end was cut by 1 base, the J end by 3 bases, with 10 bases between. The length of the CDR3 is 15 residues. The CDR3 coding sequence is TGTGCCAGCAGCCAAGCCGGGGGTAGTGGAAACACCATATATTTT. Translation: CASSQAGGSGNTIYF.

The chain recombines TRBV7-2 with TRBJ1-1; 8 bases match TRBD1. The CDR3 runs 14 residues. With 4 bases clipped from V and 5 bases from J, the junction kept 6 bases outside the gene matches. Looked up from germline, CDR1 is SGHTA and CDR2 is FQGNSA. CDR3 in DNA: TGTGCCAGCAGCTCTAGACAGGGGAAGACTGAAGCTTTCTTT. It translates to CASSSRQGKTEAFF. Together with reference TRBV7-2 and TRBJ1-1, the CDR3 gives the full variable domain: GAGVSQSPSNKVTEKGKDVELRCDPISGHTALYWYRQSLGQGLEFLIYFQGNSAPDKSGLPSDRFSAERTGGSVSTLTIQRTQQEDSAVYLCASSSRQGKTEAFFGQGTRLTVV.

The chain couples TRBV10-3 to TRBJ1-4, with D possibly being TRBD1 (6 bases). V was shortened by 4 bases and J by 7 bases, with 10 bases between the two germline ends. Germline values: CDR1 ENHRY, CDR2 SYGVKD. There are 13 residues in the CDR3. The CDR3 coding sequence is TGTGCCATCAGTGCAGGGGCAGGTGAAAAACTGTTTTTT. As protein: CAISAGAGEKLFF.

The CDR3 DNA reads TGTGCCAGCAGTGAAGTGACAGGATGGGGTAGTGACACTGAAGCTTTCTTT. Its translation is CASSEVTGWGSDTEAFF. The rearrangement links TRBV2 to TRBJ1-1; possible D gene TRBD1, 6 bases. The V gene's germline CDR1 is SNHLY and CDR2 FYNNEI. The CDR3 covers 17 residues. Trimming took 1 base from V and 3 from J, leaving 18 bases between them.

The chain links TRBV7-2 to TRBJ1-3; D not resolved. CDR1 and CDR2 from the germline V gene are SGHTA and FQGNSA. V was pared by 2 bases and J by 7 bases, with 9 bases between. CDR3 size: 13 residues. CDR3 loop: CASSLSFQNTIYF. In nucleotides, the CDR3 is TGTGCCAGCAGCTTAAGTTTCCAGAACACCATATATTTT.